Below are 2 T cell receptor beta chains sequenced from a single sample in a study of blood T cell repertoires in COVID-19. Here immunoSEQ multiplex PCR was the method, and the copy in TCRdb shows in-frame clones only, minus some. The sample yields about 110,000 clones, 69% seen once. Sequenced: peripheral blood. Receptors were obtained from a man aged 80 or over with acute or convalescent COVID-19.

The rearrangement links TRBV6-5 to TRBJ2-7, with 9 bases lining up with TRBD2. CDR3 length equals 15 residues. The trim removed 4 bases at V and 0 bases at J, leaving 4 bases unmatched. CDR1 is MNHEY, CDR2 SVGAGI, per germline. The CDR3, as DNA: TGTGCCAGCAGTTTCGGGACTAGCCTCTCCTACGAGCAGTACTTC. It codes for CASSFGTSLSYEQYF.

A single count supports this clone. The V call is TRBV19, the J call TRBJ1-5; 7 bases fit TRBD1. The ends lost 2 bases at V and 2 bases at J; junction bases unmatched: 3. From germline, CDR1 is LNHDA and CDR2 SQIVND (reference sequence). The CDR3 spans 15 residues. The CDR3, as DNA: TGTGCCAGTAGTATAATCGGGACAGGCAATCAGCCCCAGCATTTT. This sequence encodes CASSIIGTGNQPQHF.